This T cell receptor (beta chain) came from a study of identifying expanded T cells in peripheral blood. Study results and limitations: Roughly 1.1 clones differed between technical replicates, versus around 16 and 19 over time. Roughly two-week clone count variance significantly increased as total template count grew.

On this clone: Its target is unknown.

CDR1 is SQVTM and CDR2 is ANQGSEA in the germline V gene. The CDR3 loop spans 14 amino acids. Trimming at V came to 3 bases and at J to 4 bases, leaving 8 bases not matched to a gene. Healthy donors had no documented immune events, such as infections, while sampled. Generated by immunoSEQ multiplex PCR, the TCRdb table keeps only in-frame clones and is missing some. This repertoire shows tens of thousands of clones, approximately 89% found once; its top ten account for around 2.8%. The source is a person aged 18 to 75 in good health. The V call is TRBV29-1, the J call TRBJ2-5; 7 bases fit TRBD2. Sequenced material: blood. The CDR3 loop is CSVEGGWGGETQYF. The CDR3 coding sequence is TGCAGCGTTGAGGGGGGGTGGGGCGGAGAGACCCAGTACTTC.